A single sample gave rise to the 15 T cell receptor beta chains below, sequenced in a study of T cells in Graves' hyperthyroidism and ophthalmopathy. TCR beta CDR3 regions were amplified from RNA. First-round RT-PCR with HTBI primers amplified the TCR CDR3 region. Using its own MiXCR run on the multiplex PCR reads, TCRdb lists one record per CDR3 protein. This sample has approximately 330,000 distinct CDR3 sequences, with approximately 15% found just once. The sample taken for sequencing was blood. The receptor source for this set is a woman aged 40 to 50 with Graves' ophthalmopathy.

This clonotype was recorded at least ten times. This chain uses TRBV2 with TRBJ2-3, with TRBD2 identical over 14 bases. The CDR3 loop spans 15 amino acids. Per the germline V gene, CDR1 is SNHLY and CDR2 is FYNNEI. The V gene end was trimmed by 6 bases and the J gene end by 11 bases; junction bases not matched to a gene: 10. The CDR3, as DNA: TGTGCCAGCAGCCCGACTAGCGGGGGGGTCGTCGGGCAGTATTTT. It yields the protein CASSPTSGGVVGQYF.

V and J are TRBV12-3 or TRBV12-4 and TRBJ2-2; D not resolved. The V end lost 3 bases, the J end lost 6 bases, and 5 bases lay between the germline ends. CDR3 length equals 12 residues. DNA of the CDR3: TGTGCCAGCAGTTTCACCCCCGGGGAGCTGTTTTTT. Encoded protein: CASSFTPGELFF.

As regards this clonotype: Possible read error: a much larger clone is one base away. The V call is TRBV10-1, the J call TRBJ1-1; D not resolved. The CDR3 loop spans 14 amino acids. Germline CDR1 reads WNHNN; CDR2 reads SYGVQD (reference sequence). Between the trimmed V and J ends, which lost 1 base and 4 bases, there was a span of 10 bases. As DNA, the CDR3 is TGCGCCAGCAGTGAGTATCAGCGGGGCACTGAAGCTTTCTTT. Protein product: CASSEYQRGTEAFF.

This clonotype showed up just a few times. The V gene is TRBV19, the J gene TRBJ2-6; 7 bases fit TRBD1. The CDR3 extends over 19 amino acids. Germline CDR1 is LNHDA and CDR2 is SQIVND (reference sequence). V lost 6 bases, J lost 0 bases, and 14 bases stayed unmatched. The DNA for the CDR3 is TGTGCCAGTAGCCCCCTTCCCAGGGGGTCAGGCTCTGGGGCCAACGTCCTGACTTTC. Its protein is CASSPLPRGSGSGANVLTF.

This clonotype appeared many times. The CDR3 reads CASSLRGGSTYEQYF. The CDR3 DNA is TGTGCCAGCAGTTTACGGGGCGGGAGTACCTACGAGCAGTACTTC. V is TRBV28 and J is TRBJ2-7, with 7 bases identical to TRBD2. The germline V gene has CDR1 MDHEN and CDR2 SYDVKM. The CDR3 runs to 15 residues. With 2 bases clipped from V and 2 bases from J, the junction kept 6 bases outside the gene matches.

The CDR3 sequence is CASSLPLEQETQYF. The CDR3 DNA reads TGCGCCAGCAGCTTACCCCTCGAGCAAGAGACCCAGTACTTC. The chain has TRBV5-1 and TRBJ2-5; no firm D call. Germline V gene lookup returns CDR1 SGHRS and CDR2 YFSETQ. V was pared by 2 bases and J by 2 bases, with 10 bases between. CDR3 length: 14 residues.

The sample holds many counts of this clonotype. The chain joins TRBV5-6 to TRBJ2-7; a weak D match, TRBD2 (6 bases). CDR3 size: 13 residues. V lost 4 bases to trimming and J lost 7 bases, with 15 bases between them. CDR1 and CDR2 from the germline V gene are SGHDT and YYEEEE. CDR3 amino acids: CASSIGSAGEQYF. The CDR3 bases are TGTGCCAGCAGCATAGGATCTGCGGGGGAGCAGTACTTC.

This clonotype has ten or more counts. The V call is TRBV11-2, the J call TRBJ2-7, with 7 bases matching TRBD2. The CDR3 extends over 15 amino acids. Losses at the gene ends were 2 bases for V and 5 bases for J; bases not matched to a gene: 9. Per the germline V gene, CDR1 is SGHAT and CDR2 is FQNNGV. The CDR3 DNA reads as TGTGCCAGCAGCTTATCGACTCCGGGGGGTGACGAGCAGTACTTC. Amino acid sequence: CASSLSTPGGDEQYF.

This clonotype was recorded at least ten times. The chain links TRBV2 to TRBJ2-1; tentative D call: TRBD1 (6 bases). Germline V gene lookup returns CDR1 SNHLY and CDR2 FYNNEI. The CDR3 has 13 amino acids. V was trimmed by 5 bases and J by 6 bases, leaving 11 bases between them. For the CDR3, the DNA is TGTGCCAGCAGTTTAGGGGGTTTCAATGAGCAGTTCTTC. Translating it yields CASSLGGFNEQFF.

The gene calls are TRBV19 and TRBJ1-2; possibly TRBD1 for D (5 bases). Germline V gene data show CDR1 as LNHDA and CDR2 as SQIVND (reference sequence). This CDR3 is 15 amino acids long. V was pared by 6 bases and J by 7 bases, with 21 bases between. The CDR3 nucleotides read TGTGCCAGTAGCCTCCTGACAGCAATGAGCTTTGGCTACACCTTC. Its protein is CASSLLTAMSFGYTF.

As concerns this clonotype: A junction boundary mismatches the germline segment, possibly from a read error. J is TRBJ1-2 and V is TRBV7-9; a possible D gene is TRBD1 (6 bases). Germline assignment: CDR1 SEHNR and CDR2 FQNEAQ (reference sequence). The CDR3 spans 16 residues. The CDR3 nucleotides are TGTGCCAGCAGCGTAGCCCAACGGGGGCAGATCTATGGCTACACCTTC. Amino acids: CASSVAQRGQIYGYTF.

About this clonotype itself: A much more abundant neighbour one base away suggests this may be a read error. V and J are TRBV5-1 and TRBJ2-3; D could derive from TRBD1 or TRBD2 (5 bases each). Germline V CDR1 and CDR2: SGHRS, YFSETQ. The CDR3 covers 15 residues. CDR3 amino acids: CASSVEGFGTDMQYF. The CDR3 nucleotides are TGCGCCAGCAGCGTCGAGGGGTTCGGCACAGATATGCAGTATTTT.

This clonotype was detected many times. The V and J genes are TRBV30 and TRBJ2-5, with a possible D match to TRBD1 (6 bases). The V gene lost 0 bases and the J gene lost 12 bases, with 14 bases spanning the gap. The length of the CDR3 is 12 residues. The germline V gene encodes CDR1 GTSNPN and CDR2 SVGIG (reference sequence). CDR3 amino acids: CAWSVEWGHKYF. The CDR3 DNA follows: TGTGCCTGGAGTGTAGAATGGGGACACAAGTACTTC. Together with reference TRBV30 and TRBJ2-5, the CDR3 gives the full variable domain: SQTIHQWPATLVQPVGSPLSLECTVEGTSNPNLYWYRQAAGRGLQLLFYSVGIGQISSEVPQNLSASRPQDRQFILSSKKLLLSDSGFYLCAWSVEWGHKYFGPGTRLLVL.

This clonotype was recorded many times. The chain is built from TRBV28 and TRBJ2-7; TRBD2 is a possible D gene (7 bases). The V end was cut by 11 bases, the J end by 0 bases, with 14 bases between. Germline V gives CDR1 MDHEN, CDR2 SYDVKM. The CDR3 runs 13 residues. The CDR3: CAVGAGVSYEQYF. In nucleotides, the CDR3 is TGTGCCGTGGGGGCGGGAGTCTCCTACGAGCAGTACTTC. Drawing the rest from reference TRBV28 and TRBJ2-7, the complete variable domain is DVKVTQSSRYLVKRTGEKVFLECVQDMDHENMFWYRQDPGLGLRLIYFSYDVKMKEKGDIPEGYSVSREKKERFSLILESASTNQTSMYLCAVGAGVSYEQYFGPGTRLTVT.

This clonotype was seen more than once but under ten times. The chain carries TRBV24-1 and TRBJ2-1; 7 nucleotides align to TRBD1. This CDR3 comprises 12 residues. Germline V lookup: CDR1 KGHDR, CDR2 SFDVKD. The junction had 6 bases not matched to a gene; V was cut back by 8 bases and J by 9 bases. This CDR3 reads CATNDRVGEQFF. As DNA, the CDR3 is TGTGCCACCAACGACAGGGTCGGTGAGCAGTTCTTC.